A selection of T cell receptor beta chains follows, all from one sample in a study of blood T cell repertoires in COVID-19. Using immunoSEQ multiplex PCR, the repertoire was profiled, and TCRdb retains in-frame clones only, with some absent. The sample holds about 150,000 clones, roughly nine tenths seen once. Sequences were obtained from peripheral blood. The receptors originated from a woman between 65 and 79 years old with acute or convalescent COVID-19. Each CDR3 is given with its conserved first and last residue. The D gene is left open where the match is weak. A row's size may be missing; if present it is once, few, many or a size class.

V gene	clone size	J gene	D gene	CDR3 length	CDR3 protein	CDR3 DNA
TRBV7-9	NA	TRBJ2-5	TRBD2	16	CASSFGPAGEGETQYF	TGTGCCAGCAGCTTTGGCCCAGCGGGAGAAGGGGAGACCCAGTACTTC
TRBV28	NA	TRBJ2-7	NA	16	CASSLVSTVSSYEQYF	TGTGCCAGCAGTTTAGTGAGCACGGTGAGCTCCTACGAGCAGTACTTC
TRBV5-1	NA	TRBJ1-1	TRBD1	15	CASSSGQALNTEAFF	TGCGCCAGCAGCTCTGGACAGGCCTTGAACACTGAAGCTTTCTTT
TRBV6-6	NA	TRBJ1-3	NA	16	CASSYGDTTSGNTIYF	TGTGCCAGCAGTTACGGGGACACAACCTCTGGAAACACCATATATTTT
TRBV10-3	NA	TRBJ1-2	NA	13	CAISEREVHGYTF	TGTGCCATCAGTGAGCGTGAGGTCCATGGCTACACCTTC
TRBV5-1	NA	TRBJ2-7	TRBD2	15	CASSPGLAGVYEQYF	TGCGCCAGCAGCCCTGGACTAGCGGGAGTTTACGAGCAGTACTTC
TRBV15	NA	TRBJ1-5	NA	15	CATSRKWGENQPQHF	TGTGCCACCAGCAGAAAGTGGGGGGAGAATCAGCCCCAGCATTTT
TRBV7-9	NA	TRBJ2-1	TRBD2	17	CASSLPTGLAGWDEQFF	TGTGCCAGCAGCTTACCTACCGGACTAGCGGGGTGGGATGAGCAGTTCTTC
TRBV4-2	NA	TRBJ2-5	TRBD2	14	CASSIGGAGETQYF	TGTGCCAGCAGCATCGGGGGGGCCGGGGAGACCCAGTACTTC
TRBV28	NA	TRBJ2-7	TRBD2	17	CASSELAGGLMRGEQYF	TGTGCCAGCAGCGAACTAGCGGGAGGCCTCATGAGGGGCGAGCAGTACTTC
TRBV19	NA	TRBJ2-4	NA	12	CASAPGGNIQYF	TGTGCCAGTGCGCCGGGTGGAAACATTCAGTACTTC
TRBV15	NA	TRBJ1-5	TRBD1	14	CATSRDDREGPQHF	TGTGCCACCAGCAGAGATGACAGGGAAGGCCCCCAGCATTTT
TRBV2	NA	TRBJ2-4	NA	15	CASKQQGVAKNIQYF	TGTGCCAGCAAGCAACAGGGCGTAGCCAAAAACATTCAGTACTTC
TRBV6-5	NA	TRBJ1-5	NA	13	CASGRDSNQPQHF	TGTGCCAGCGGACGGGATAGCAATCAGCCCCAGCATTTT
TRBV7-2	NA	TRBJ2-2	NA	13	CASSPSITGELFF	TGTGCCAGCAGCCCATCTATCACCGGGGAGCTGTTTTTT
TRBV1	NA	TRBJ1-4	NA	14	CTSSSGTIDEKLFF	TGCACCAGCAGCTCCGGGACTATAGATGAAAAACTGTTTTTT
TRBV10-2	NA	TRBJ2-7	NA	14	CASSVGDFRYEQYF	TGCGCCAGCAGTGTTGGCGACTTCCGCTACGAGCAGTACTTC
TRBV27	NA	TRBJ2-7	TRBD2	14	CASSHRLAGYEQYF	TGTGCCAGCAGCCATCGACTAGCGGGGTACGAGCAGTACTTC
TRBV11-2	NA	TRBJ1-1	TRBD1	15	CASSSRDRGNTEAFF	TGTGCCAGCAGCAGCCGGGACAGGGGGAACACTGAAGCTTTCTTT
TRBV28	NA	TRBJ2-3	TRBD2	19	CATLTTGTSGRASADTQYF	TGTGCCACACTAACAACCGGGACTAGCGGGAGGGCCAGTGCAGATACGCAGTATTTT
TRBV7-9	NA	TRBJ2-3	TRBD2	16	CASSLALAGSTDTQYF	TGTGCCAGCAGCTTAGCGCTAGCGGGGAGCACAGATACGCAGTATTTT
TRBV27	NA	TRBJ1-6	NA	13	CASSKEHRAPLHF	TGTGCCAGCAGTAAAGAACATCGGGCACCCCTCCACTTT
TRBV6-6	NA	TRBJ1-1	NA	13	CASSPQSNTEAFF	TGTGCCAGCAGTCCCCAGTCTAACACTGAAGCTTTCTTT
TRBV28	NA	TRBJ1-1	TRBD1	14	CASSPGQGRTEAFF	TGTGCCAGCAGTCCGGGACAGGGTAGGACTGAAGCTTTCTTT
TRBV11-3	NA	TRBJ2-5	TRBD2	15	CASSPGTSGRQTQYF	TGTGCCAGCAGCCCCGGGACTAGCGGGAGACAGACCCAGTACTTC
TRBV18	NA	TRBJ1-1	NA	13	CASSPGGAGGAFF	TGTGCCAGCTCACCGGGGGGGGCCGGGGGAGCTTTCTTT
TRBV9	NA	TRBJ2-7	NA	14	CASSVDVSSYEQYF	TGTGCCAGCAGCGTAGACGTTAGCTCCTACGAGCAGTACTTC
TRBV5-6	NA	TRBJ1-3	TRBD1	17	CASSSTGQGASGNTIYF	TGTGCCAGCAGCTCTACAGGACAGGGGGCATCTGGAAACACCATATATTTT
TRBV10-3	NA	TRBJ1-4	TRBD1	16	CAISPGRTGDGEKLFF	TGTGCCATCAGCCCGGGTAGGACAGGAGATGGTGAAAAACTGTTTTTT
TRBV6-5	NA	TRBJ1-1	TRBD1	16	CASSFPQGAGGTEAFF	TGTGCCAGCAGTTTCCCACAGGGGGCTGGGGGCACTGAAGCTTTCTTT
TRBV6-5	NA	TRBJ2-5	TRBD2	13	CASSYGRGETQYF	TGTGCCAGCAGTTACGGGAGGGGAGAGACCCAGTACTTC
TRBV21-1	NA	TRBJ1-5	NA	17	CASSKVRPGVVRQPQHF	TGTGCCAGCAGCAAAGTTCGGCCGGGGGTCGTTCGTCAGCCCCAGCATTTT
TRBV15	NA	TRBJ1-1	NA	13	CATSVTPNTEAFF	TGTGCCACCAGCGTCACACCGAACACTGAAGCTTTCTTT
TRBV7-2	NA	TRBJ2-1	TRBD2	14	CASSPGLAGNEQFF	TGTGCCAGCAGCCCCGGGCTAGCGGGCAATGAGCAGTTCTTC
TRBV27	NA	TRBJ2-2	TRBD1	14	CASSPDRASGELFF	TGTGCCAGCAGTCCAGACAGGGCCAGCGGGGAGCTGTTTTTT
TRBV19	NA	TRBJ1-1	TRBD1	15	CASSHLPGQRLEAFF	TGTGCCAGTTCACACCTACCGGGACAGAGGCTAGAAGCTTTCTTT
TRBV7-9	NA	TRBJ2-2	TRBD1	17	CASSLKAGQGVTGELFF	TGTGCCAGCAGCCTGAAGGCGGGACAGGGGGTCACCGGGGAGCTGTTTTTT
TRBV5-4	NA	TRBJ2-5	NA	13	CASSRGQKETQYF	TGTGCCAGCAGCAGAGGACAGAAAGAGACCCAGTACTTC
TRBV14	NA	TRBJ2-1	TRBD2	17	CASSQRLALNSYNEQFF	TGTGCCAGCAGCCAGAGACTAGCGTTGAACTCCTACAATGAGCAGTTCTTC
TRBV28	once	TRBJ2-7	NA	15	CASRPASGTLYEQYF	TGTGCCAGCAGGCCCGCCTCCGGGACTCTCTACGAGCAGTACTTC
TRBV4-3	NA	TRBJ2-1	TRBD2	16	CASSQDLTSTSGEQFF	TGCGCCAGCAGCCAAGATCTAACTTCGACTAGCGGAGAGCAGTTCTTC
TRBV6-5	NA	TRBJ1-5	NA	14	CASHKGQTNQPQHF	TGTGCCAGTCATAAGGGGCAGACCAATCAGCCCCAGCATTTT
TRBV19	NA	TRBJ1-1	NA	14	CASSLREQGTEAFF	TGTGCCAGTAGCCTCCGGGAGCAAGGCACTGAAGCTTTCTTT
TRBV6-2/TRBV6-3	NA	TRBJ2-1	NA	15	CASSRGQPVYNEQFF	TGTGCCAGCAGCCGCGGACAGCCCGTCTACAATGAGCAGTTCTTC
TRBV28	NA	TRBJ2-7	TRBD2	17	CASSLAWTSGRGGEQYF	TGTGCCAGCAGTTTAGCCTGGACTAGCGGGAGGGGGGGCGAGCAGTACTTC
TRBV19	NA	TRBJ2-1	TRBD2	15	CASSIWGTSGGEQFF	TGTGCCAGTAGTATTTGGGGGACTAGCGGGGGTGAGCAGTTCTTC
TRBV28	NA	TRBJ1-1	NA	12	CASSFRNTEAFF	TGTGCCAGCAGTTTTAGGAACACTGAAGCTTTCTTT
TRBV18	NA	TRBJ2-5	TRBD2	17	CASSPVPPGGLGGAQYF	TGTGCCAGCTCACCTGTCCCGCCAGGAGGACTAGGAGGGGCCCAGTACTTC
TRBV2	NA	TRBJ1-1	TRBD1	14	CASSSQGAYTEAFF	TGTGCCAGCAGTTCACAGGGGGCTTACACTGAAGCTTTCTTT
TRBV27	NA	TRBJ1-1	TRBD1	15	CASRLLQGWNTEAFF	TGTGCCAGCAGACTCCTACAGGGGTGGAACACTGAAGCTTTCTTT
TRBV20-1	NA	TRBJ2-2	TRBD1	15	CSASQGGGNTGELFF	TGCAGTGCTAGTCAAGGGGGCGGTAACACCGGGGAGCTGTTTTTT
TRBV28	NA	TRBJ1-1	NA	12	CASSLIGQEAFF	TGTGCCAGCAGTTTAATTGGACAGGAAGCTTTCTTT
TRBV7-2	NA	TRBJ2-1	NA	14	CASSLARSSGEQFF	TGTGCCAGCAGCTTAGCTCGGAGTAGTGGTGAGCAGTTCTTC
TRBV27	NA	TRBJ1-1	NA	14	CASSLSAGYTEAFF	TGTGCCAGCAGTTTATCCGCAGGGTATACTGAAGCTTTCTTT